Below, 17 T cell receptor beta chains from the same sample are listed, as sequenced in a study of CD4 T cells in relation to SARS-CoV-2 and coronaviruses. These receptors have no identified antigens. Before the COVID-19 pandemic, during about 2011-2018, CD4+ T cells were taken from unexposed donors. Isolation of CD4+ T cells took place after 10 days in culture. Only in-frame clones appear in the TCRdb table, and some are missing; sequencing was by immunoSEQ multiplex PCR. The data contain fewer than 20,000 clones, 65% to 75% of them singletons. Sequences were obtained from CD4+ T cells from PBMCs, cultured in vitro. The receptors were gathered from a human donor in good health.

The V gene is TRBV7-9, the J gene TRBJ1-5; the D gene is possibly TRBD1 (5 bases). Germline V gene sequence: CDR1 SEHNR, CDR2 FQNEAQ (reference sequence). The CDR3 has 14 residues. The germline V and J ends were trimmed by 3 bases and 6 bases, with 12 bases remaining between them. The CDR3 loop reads CASSLGTNSQPQHF. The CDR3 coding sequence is TGTGCCAGCAGCTTGGGGACTAATAGTCAGCCCCAGCATTTT.

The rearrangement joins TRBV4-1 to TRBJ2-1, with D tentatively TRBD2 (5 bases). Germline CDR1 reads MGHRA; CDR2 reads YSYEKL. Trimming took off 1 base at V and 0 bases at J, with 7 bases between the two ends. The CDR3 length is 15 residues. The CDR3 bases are TGCGCCAGCAGCCAAGTGGGGAGCTCCTACAATGAGCAGTTCTTC. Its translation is CASSQVGSSYNEQFF.

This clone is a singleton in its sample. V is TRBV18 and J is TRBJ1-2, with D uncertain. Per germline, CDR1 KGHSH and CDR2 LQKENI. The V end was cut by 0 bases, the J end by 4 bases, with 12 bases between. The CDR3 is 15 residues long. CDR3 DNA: TGTGCCAGCTCACCACCGACGCCAGGCCTCTATGGCTACACCTTC. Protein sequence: CASSPPTPGLYGYTF.

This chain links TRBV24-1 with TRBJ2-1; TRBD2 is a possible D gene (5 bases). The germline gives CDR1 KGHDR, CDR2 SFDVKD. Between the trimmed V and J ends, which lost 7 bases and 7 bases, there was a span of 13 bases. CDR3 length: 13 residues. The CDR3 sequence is CATSKLGFNEQFF. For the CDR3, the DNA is TGTGCCACCAGCAAACTAGGTTTTAATGAGCAGTTCTTC.

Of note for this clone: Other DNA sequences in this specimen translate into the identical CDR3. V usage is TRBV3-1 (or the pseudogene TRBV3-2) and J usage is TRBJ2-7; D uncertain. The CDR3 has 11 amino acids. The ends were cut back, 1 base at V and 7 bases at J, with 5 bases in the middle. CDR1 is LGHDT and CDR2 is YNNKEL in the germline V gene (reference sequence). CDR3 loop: CASSQVGEQYF. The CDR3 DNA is TGTGCCAGCAGCCAAGTGGGTGAGCAGTACTTC.

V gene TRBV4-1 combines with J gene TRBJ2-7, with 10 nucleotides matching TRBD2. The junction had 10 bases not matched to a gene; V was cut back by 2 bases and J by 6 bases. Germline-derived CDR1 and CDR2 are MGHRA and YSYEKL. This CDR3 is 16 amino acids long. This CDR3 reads CASSQPASGRGGEQYF. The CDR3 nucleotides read TGCGCCAGCAGCCAACCCGCTAGCGGGAGAGGGGGCGAGCAGTACTTC.

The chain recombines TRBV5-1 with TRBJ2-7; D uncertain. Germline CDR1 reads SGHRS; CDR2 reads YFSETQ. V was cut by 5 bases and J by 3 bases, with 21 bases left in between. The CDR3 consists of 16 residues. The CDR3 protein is CASSRSLRGPFYEQYF. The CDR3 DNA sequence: TGCGCCAGCAGTAGGTCCCTTAGAGGTCCCTTCTACGAGCAGTACTTC.

CDR3 sequence: CASSLPRTGSYEQYF. The CDR3 nucleotides read TGCGCCAGCAGCTTGCCTCGGACAGGCTCCTACGAGCAGTACTTC. This chain uses TRBV5-1 with TRBJ2-7; 7 positions agree with TRBD1. V lost 1 base to trimming and J lost 0 bases; unmatched junction nucleotides: 4. Germline CDR1 and CDR2: SGHRS and YFSETQ. The CDR3 totals 15 residues.

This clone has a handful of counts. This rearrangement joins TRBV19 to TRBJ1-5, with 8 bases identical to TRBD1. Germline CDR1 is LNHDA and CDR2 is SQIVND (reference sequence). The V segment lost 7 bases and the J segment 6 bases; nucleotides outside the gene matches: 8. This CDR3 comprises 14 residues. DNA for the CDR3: TGTGCCAGTAACCCGGGACAGGACGGTCAGCCCCAGCATTTT. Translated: CASNPGQDGQPQHF.

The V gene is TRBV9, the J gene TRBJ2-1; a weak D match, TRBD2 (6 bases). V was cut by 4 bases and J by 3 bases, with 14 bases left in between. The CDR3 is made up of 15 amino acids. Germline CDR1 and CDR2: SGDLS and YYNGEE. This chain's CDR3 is CASSLTGTDYNEQFF. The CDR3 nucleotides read TGTGCCAGCAGCCTGACCGGGACTGACTACAATGAGCAGTTCTTC.

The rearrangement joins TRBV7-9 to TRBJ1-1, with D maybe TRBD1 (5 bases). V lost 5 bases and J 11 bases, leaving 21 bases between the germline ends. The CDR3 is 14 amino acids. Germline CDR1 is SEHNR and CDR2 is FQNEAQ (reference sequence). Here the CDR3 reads CASSRDSGATRAFF. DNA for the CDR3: TGTGCCAGCAGCCGTGACAGCGGGGCGACTAGGGCTTTCTTT.

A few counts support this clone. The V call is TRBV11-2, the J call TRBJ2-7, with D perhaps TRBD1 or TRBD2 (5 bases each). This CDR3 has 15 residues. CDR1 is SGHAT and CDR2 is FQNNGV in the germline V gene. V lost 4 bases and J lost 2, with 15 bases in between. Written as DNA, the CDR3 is TGTGCCAGCAGCTCGGGATACAGAGGGGCCTACGAGCAGTACTTC. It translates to CASSSGYRGAYEQYF.

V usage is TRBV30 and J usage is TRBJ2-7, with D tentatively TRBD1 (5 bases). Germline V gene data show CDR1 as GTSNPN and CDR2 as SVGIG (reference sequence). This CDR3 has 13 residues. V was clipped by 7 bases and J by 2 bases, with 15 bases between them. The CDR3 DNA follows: TGTGCCTTTAGTAAGGGGTTCCCCTACGAGCAGTACTTC. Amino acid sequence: CAFSKGFPYEQYF.

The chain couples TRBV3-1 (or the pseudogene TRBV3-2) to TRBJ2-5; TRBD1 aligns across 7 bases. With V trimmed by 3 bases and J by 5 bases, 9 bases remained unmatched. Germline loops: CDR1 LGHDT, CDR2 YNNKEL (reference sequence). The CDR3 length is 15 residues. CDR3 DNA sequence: TGTGCCAGCAGCCAGAGTTCCCGGGGACAGGAGACCCAGTACTTC. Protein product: CASSQSSRGQETQYF.

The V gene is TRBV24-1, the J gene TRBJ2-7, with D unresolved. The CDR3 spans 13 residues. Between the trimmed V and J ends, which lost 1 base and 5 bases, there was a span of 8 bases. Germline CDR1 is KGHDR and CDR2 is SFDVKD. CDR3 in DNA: TGTGCCACCAGTGATTTCAGGCGGAACGAGCAGTACTTC. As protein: CATSDFRRNEQYF.

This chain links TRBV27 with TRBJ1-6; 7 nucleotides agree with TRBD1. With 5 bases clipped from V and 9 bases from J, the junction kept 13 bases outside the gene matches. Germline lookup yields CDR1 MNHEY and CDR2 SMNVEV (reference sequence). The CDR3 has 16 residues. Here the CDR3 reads CASSRTGLARGSPLHF. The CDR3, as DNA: TGTGCCAGCAGTCGGACAGGACTTGCCAGGGGTTCACCCCTCCACTTT.

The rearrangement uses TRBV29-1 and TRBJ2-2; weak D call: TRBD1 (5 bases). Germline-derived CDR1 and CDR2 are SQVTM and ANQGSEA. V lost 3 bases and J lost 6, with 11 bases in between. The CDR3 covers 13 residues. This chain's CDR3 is CSVDTDRSGELFF. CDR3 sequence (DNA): TGCAGCGTTGACACTGACAGATCCGGGGAGCTGTTTTTT.